This is a list of T cell receptor beta chains from one sample in a study of control samples from healthy donors and cancer patients. Sequencing used immunoSEQ multiplex PCR; TCRdb keeps in-frame clones, though not all of them. The sample carries just over 150,000 clones, about 94% recorded once. The sequencing sample was made of blood. The source of these receptors is a man between 50 and 59 years old in good health. CDR3s include the opening cysteine and the closing phenylalanine or tryptophan. A D gene is named only where the DNA matches it firmly.

>TRBD2|TRBJ2-1|TRBV5-1
TGCGCCAGCAGCATGCTAGCGGGAGGAACCCACAATGAGCAGTTCTTC
CASSMLAGGTHNEQFF
>NA|TRBJ1-1|TRBV28
TGTGCCACCTATAGGGGGGTAATGAACACTGAAGCTTTCTTT
CATYRGVMNTEAFF
>NA|TRBJ2-3|TRBV5-1
TGCGCCAGCAGCTTGACCCCGGGCACAGATACGCAGTATTTT
CASSLTPGTDTQYF
>NA|TRBJ1-2|TRBV18
TGTGCCAGCTCACCATTCACAGAGACTAACTATGGCTACACCTTC
CASSPFTETNYGYTF
>TRBD1|TRBJ1-6|TRBV5-1
TGCGCCAGCAGCTCGGGGACAGGGTCTTATTCACCCCTCCACTTT
CASSSGTGSYSPLHF
>TRBD1|TRBJ1-1|TRBV27
TGTGCCAGCAGTTCCGACAGGGCGAACACTGAAGCTTTCTTT
CASSSDRANTEAFF
>TRBD1|TRBJ2-7|TRBV9
TGTGCCAGCAGCGCCCCGGGACAGGGGAACGAGCAGTACTTC
CASSAPGQGNEQYF
>NA|TRBJ2-7|TRBV9
TGTGCCAGCAGCGTAGCACCGCTTAAGCAGTACTTC
CASSVAPLKQYF
>TRBD2|TRBJ2-3|TRBV7-3
TGTGCCAGCAGCTTAACTAGCGGGACATTAGATACGCAGTATTTT
CASSLTSGTLDTQYF
>TRBD2|TRBJ2-1|TRBV5-4
TGTGCCAGCAGCTTGGAGCGGGAGGGTTACAATGAGCAGTTCTTC
CASSLEREGYNEQFF
>TRBD1|TRBJ1-3|TRBV19
TGTGCCAGTAATGAGACAGGGACTGGAAACACCATATATTTT
CASNETGTGNTIYF
>TRBD1|TRBJ2-7|TRBV30
TGTGCCTGGAGAAAGGCCGGGACAGTCTACGAGCAGTACTTC
CAWRKAGTVYEQYF
>TRBD2|TRBJ2-5|TRBV3-1/TRBV3-2
TGTGCCAGCAGCCCGATGGGACTAGCGGGAGGGCCGGAGACCCAGTACTTC
CASSPMGLAGGPETQYF
>NA|TRBJ2-5|TRBV28
TGTGCCAGCAAACAGCAAGAGACCCAGTACTTC
CASKQQETQYF
>NA|TRBJ1-6|TRBV28
TGTGCCAGCAGGGAGACAGGTTATAATTCACCCCTCCACTTT
CASRETGYNSPLHF